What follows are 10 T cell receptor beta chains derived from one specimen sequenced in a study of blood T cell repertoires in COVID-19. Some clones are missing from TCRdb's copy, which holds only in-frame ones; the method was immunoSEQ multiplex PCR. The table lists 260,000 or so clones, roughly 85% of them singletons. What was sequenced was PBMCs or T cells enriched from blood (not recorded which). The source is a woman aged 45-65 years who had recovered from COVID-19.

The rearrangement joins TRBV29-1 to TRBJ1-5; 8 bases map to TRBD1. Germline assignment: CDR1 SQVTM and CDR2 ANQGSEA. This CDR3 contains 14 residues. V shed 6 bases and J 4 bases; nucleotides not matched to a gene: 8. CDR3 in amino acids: CSVSQGATNQPQHF. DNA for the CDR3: TGCAGCGTGAGTCAGGGGGCCACGAATCAGCCCCAGCATTTT.

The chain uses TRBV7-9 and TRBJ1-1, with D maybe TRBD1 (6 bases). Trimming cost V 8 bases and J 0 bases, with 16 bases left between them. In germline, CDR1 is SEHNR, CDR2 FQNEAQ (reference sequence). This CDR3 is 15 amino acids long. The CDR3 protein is CASPGGAALNTEAFF. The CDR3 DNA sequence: TGTGCCAGCCCCGGGGGGGCTGCATTGAACACTGAAGCTTTCTTT.

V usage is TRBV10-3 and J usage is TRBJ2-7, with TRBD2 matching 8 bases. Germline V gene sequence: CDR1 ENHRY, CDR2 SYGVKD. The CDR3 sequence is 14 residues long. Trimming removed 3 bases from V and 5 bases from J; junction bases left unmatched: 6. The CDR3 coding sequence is TGTGCCATCAGTGACCCCCCCGGGGGGGACGAGCAGTACTTC. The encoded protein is CAISDPPGGDEQYF.

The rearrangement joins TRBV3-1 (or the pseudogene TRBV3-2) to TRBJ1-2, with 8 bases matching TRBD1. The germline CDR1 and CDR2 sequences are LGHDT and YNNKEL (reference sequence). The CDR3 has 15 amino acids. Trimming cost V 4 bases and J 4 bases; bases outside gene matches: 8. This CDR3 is CASSLGRGLAYGYTF. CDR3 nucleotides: TGTGCCAGCAGCCTCGGCAGGGGGCTTGCCTATGGCTACACCTTC.

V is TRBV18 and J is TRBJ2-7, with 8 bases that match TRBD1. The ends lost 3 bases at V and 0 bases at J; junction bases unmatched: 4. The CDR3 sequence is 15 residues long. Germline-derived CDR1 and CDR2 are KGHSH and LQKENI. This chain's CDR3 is CASSPGQGPSYEQYF. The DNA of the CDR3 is TGTGCCAGCTCACCCGGACAGGGACCCTCCTACGAGCAGTACTTC.

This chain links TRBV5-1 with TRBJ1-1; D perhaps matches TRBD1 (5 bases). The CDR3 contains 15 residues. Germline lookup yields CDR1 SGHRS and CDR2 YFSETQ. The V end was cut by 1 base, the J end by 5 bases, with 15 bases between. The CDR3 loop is CASSLYKGPRTEAFF. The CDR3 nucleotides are TGCGCCAGCAGCTTGTATAAGGGGCCAAGGACTGAAGCTTTCTTT.

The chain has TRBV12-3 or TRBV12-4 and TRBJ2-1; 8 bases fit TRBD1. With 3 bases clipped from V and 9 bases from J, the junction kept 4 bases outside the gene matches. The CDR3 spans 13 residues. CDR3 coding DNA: TGTGCCAGCAGTTTTTGGCAGGGGGCTGAGCAGTTCTTC. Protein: CASSFWQGAEQFF.

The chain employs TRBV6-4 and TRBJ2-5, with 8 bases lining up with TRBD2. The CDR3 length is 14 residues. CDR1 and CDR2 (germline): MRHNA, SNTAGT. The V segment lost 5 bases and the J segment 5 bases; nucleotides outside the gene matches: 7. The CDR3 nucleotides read TGTGCCAGCAGTAACCAAGCGGGGGCGGAGACCCAGTACTTC. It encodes CASSNQAGAETQYF.

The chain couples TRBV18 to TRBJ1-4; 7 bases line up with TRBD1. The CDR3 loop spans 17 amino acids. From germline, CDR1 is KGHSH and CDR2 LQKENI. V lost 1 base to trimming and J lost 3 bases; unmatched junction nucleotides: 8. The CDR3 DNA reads TGTGCCAGCTCACCACTTAAGGGGGCTGGGGCTAATGAAAAACTGTTTTTT. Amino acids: CASSPLKGAGANEKLFF.

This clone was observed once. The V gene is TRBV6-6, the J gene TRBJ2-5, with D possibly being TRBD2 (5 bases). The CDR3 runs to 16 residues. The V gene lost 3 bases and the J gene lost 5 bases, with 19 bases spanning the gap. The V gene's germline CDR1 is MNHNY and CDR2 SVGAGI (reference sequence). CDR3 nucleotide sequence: TGTGCCAGCAGTTATCTTATATCCTGGACTGGGGAGACCCAGTACTTC. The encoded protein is CASSYLISWTGETQYF.